The T cell receptor (beta chain) described here comes from a study of human T cells and chemical hapten exposure. CDR1 and CDR2 from the germline V gene are MDHEN and SYDVKM. The CDR3 runs 16 residues. Trimming removed 3 bases at V and 4 bases at J, with 15 bases between. The library attached unique molecular identifiers to individual cDNA molecules. MiXCR, applied by TCRdb to the RACE reads, yields one record per CDR3 protein. Counted here are 120,000 or so distinct CDR3 sequences, approximately 14% occurring once; the ten biggest clones make up approximately 0.92%. Concerning this clonotype itself: Its target is not known.

General study results and limits: While controls formed fewer of them, expanded TCRs formed significantly more large CDR3 similarity clusters.

Time point noted: patch test 1, 2 weeks after DPC sensitization. This sample's treatment: therapeutic diphenylcyclopropenone sensitization with weekly scalp DPC. The study enrolled 18 to 70-year-old alopecia patients suitable for DPC. Sequenced here: whole blood, sampled in connection with sensitization to the hapten diphenylcyclopropenone (DPC). The chain combines TRBV28 with TRBJ2-2; D tentatively reads TRBD1 or TRBD2 (5 bases each). The source of this sequence is a young man with alopecia areata. Some clones in this sample may be carry-over from other donors' samples. The CDR3: CASSFGRGVITGELFF. The CDR3, as DNA: TGTGCCAGCAGTTTCGGAAGGGGAGTAATCACCGGGGAGCTGTTTTTT.